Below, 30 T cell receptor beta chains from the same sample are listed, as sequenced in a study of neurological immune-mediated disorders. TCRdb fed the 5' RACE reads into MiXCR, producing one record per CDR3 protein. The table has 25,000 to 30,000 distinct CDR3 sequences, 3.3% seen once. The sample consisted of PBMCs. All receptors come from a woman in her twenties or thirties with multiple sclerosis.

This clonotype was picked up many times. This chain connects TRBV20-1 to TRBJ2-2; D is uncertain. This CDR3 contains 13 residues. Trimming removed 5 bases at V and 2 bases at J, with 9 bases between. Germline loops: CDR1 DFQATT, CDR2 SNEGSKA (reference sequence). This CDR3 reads CSARIHNTGELFF. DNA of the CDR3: TGCAGTGCTCGGATACACAACACCGGGGAGCTGTTTTTT.

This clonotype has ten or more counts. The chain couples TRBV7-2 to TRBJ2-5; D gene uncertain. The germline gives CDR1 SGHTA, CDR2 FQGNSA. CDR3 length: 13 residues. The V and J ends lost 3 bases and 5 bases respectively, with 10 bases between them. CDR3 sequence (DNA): TGTGCCAGCAGCTTGTACAGCAGGGAGACCCAGTACTTC. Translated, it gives CASSLYSRETQYF.

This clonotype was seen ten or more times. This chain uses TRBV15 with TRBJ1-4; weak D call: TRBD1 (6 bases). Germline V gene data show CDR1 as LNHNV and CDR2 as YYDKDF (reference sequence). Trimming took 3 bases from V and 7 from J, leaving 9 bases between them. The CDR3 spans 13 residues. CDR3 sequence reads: CATSSHRVEKLFF. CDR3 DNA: TGTGCCACCAGCAGCCACAGGGTTGAAAAACTGTTTTTT.

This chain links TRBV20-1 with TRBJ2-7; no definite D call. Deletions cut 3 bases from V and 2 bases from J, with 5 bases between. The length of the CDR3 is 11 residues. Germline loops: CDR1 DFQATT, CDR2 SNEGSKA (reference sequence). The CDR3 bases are TGCAGTGCTAGGGGGACCTACGAGCAGTACTTC. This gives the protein CSARGTYEQYF.

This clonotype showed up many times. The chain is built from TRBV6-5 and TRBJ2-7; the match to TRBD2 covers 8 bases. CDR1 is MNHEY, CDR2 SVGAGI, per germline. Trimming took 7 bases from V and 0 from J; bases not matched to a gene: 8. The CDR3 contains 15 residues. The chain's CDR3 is CASNAWRGDSYEQYF. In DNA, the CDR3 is TGTGCCAGCAACGCCTGGCGGGGGGACTCCTACGAGCAGTACTTC.

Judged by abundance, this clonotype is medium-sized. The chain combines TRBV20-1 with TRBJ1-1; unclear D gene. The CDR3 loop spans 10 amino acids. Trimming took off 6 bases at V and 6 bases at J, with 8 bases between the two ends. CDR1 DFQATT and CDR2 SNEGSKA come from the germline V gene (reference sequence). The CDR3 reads CSAPVAEAFF. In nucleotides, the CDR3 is TGCAGTGCACCGGTAGCTGAAGCTTTCTTT.

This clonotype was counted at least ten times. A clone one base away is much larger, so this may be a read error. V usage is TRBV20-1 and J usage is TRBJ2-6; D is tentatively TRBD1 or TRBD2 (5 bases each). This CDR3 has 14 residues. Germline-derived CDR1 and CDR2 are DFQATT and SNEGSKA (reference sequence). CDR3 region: CSARAGSGAKVLTF. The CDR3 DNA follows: TGCAGTGCTAGAGCGGGGTCTGGGGCCAAAGTCCTGACTTTC.

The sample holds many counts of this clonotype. CDR3 region: CASSRPGLAQNEQFF. CDR3 bases: TGTGCCAGCAGCCGACCGGGACTGGCACAAAATGAGCAGTTCTTC. The chain is built from TRBV3-1 and TRBJ2-1; weak D call: TRBD2 (6 bases). V dropped 4 bases and J dropped 7 bases, with 17 bases sitting between them. CDR1 and CDR2 from the germline V gene are LGHDT and YNNKEL (reference sequence). The CDR3 has 15 amino acids.

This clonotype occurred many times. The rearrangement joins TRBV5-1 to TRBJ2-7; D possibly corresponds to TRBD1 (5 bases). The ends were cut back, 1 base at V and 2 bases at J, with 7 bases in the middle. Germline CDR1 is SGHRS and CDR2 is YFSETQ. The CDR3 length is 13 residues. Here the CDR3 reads CASSLRQPYEQYF. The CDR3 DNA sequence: TGCGCCAGCAGCTTGCGACAGCCCTACGAGCAGTACTTC. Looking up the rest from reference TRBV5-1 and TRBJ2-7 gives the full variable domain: KAGVTQTPRYLIKTRGQQVTLSCSPISGHRSVSWYQQTPGQGLQFLFEYFSETQRNKGNFPGRFSGRQFSNSRSEMNVSTLELGDSALYLCASSLRQPYEQYFGPGTRLTVT.

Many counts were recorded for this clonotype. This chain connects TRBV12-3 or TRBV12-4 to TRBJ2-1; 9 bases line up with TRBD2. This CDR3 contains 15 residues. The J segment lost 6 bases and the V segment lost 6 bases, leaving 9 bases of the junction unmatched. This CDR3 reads CASSPGLAIPNEQFF. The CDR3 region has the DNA TGTGCCAGCAGCCCTGGACTAGCGATTCCCAATGAGCAGTTCTTC.

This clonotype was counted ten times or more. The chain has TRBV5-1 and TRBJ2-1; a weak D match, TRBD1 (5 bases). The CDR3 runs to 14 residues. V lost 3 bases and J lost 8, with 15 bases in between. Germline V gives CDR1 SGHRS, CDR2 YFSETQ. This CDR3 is CASSSGQGLDEQFF. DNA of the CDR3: TGCGCCAGCAGCTCAGGGCAGGGCTTGGATGAGCAGTTCTTC. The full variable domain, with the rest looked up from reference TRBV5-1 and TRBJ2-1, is KAGVTQTPRYLIKTRGQQVTLSCSPISGHRSVSWYQQTPGQGLQFLFEYFSETQRNKGNFPGRFSGRQFSNSRSEMNVSTLELGDSALYLCASSSGQGLDEQFFGPGTRLTVL.

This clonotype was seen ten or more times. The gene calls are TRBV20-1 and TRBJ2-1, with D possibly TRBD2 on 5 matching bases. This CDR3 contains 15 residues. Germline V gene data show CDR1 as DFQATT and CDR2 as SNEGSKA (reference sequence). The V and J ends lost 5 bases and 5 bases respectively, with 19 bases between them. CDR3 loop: CSAPRFTGNHNEQFF. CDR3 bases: TGCAGTGCTCCCCGGTTCACGGGGAACCACAATGAGCAGTTCTTC.

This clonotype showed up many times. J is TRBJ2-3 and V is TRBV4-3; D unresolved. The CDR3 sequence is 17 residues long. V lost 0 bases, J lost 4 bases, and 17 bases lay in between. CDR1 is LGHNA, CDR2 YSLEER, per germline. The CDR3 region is CASSQDQRQDAADTQYF. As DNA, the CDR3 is TGCGCCAGCAGCCAAGATCAGAGGCAGGACGCGGCAGATACGCAGTATTTT.

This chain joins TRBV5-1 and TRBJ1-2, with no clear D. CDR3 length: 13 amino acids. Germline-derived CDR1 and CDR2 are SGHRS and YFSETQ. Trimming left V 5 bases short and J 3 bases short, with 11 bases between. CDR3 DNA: TGCGCCAGCAGTGCGGATCCTGACTATGGCTACACCTTC. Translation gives CASSADPDYGYTF. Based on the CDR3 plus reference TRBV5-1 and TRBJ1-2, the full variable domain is KAGVTQTPRYLIKTRGQQVTLSCSPISGHRSVSWYQQTPGQGLQFLFEYFSETQRNKGNFPGRFSGRQFSNSRSEMNVSTLELGDSALYLCASSADPDYGYTFGSGTRLTVV.

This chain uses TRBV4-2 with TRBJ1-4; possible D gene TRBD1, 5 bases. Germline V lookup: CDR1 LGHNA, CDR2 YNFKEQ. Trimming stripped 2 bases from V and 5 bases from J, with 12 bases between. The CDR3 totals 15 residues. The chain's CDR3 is CASSQQDRPNEKLFF. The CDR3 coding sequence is TGTGCCAGCAGCCAACAAGACAGACCAAATGAAAAACTGTTTTTT.

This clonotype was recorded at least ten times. The CDR3 here is CASSFSSGVIGDTQYF. In DNA, the CDR3 is TGTGCCAGCAGCTTTTCTAGCGGGGTCATAGGAGATACGCAGTATTTT. V is TRBV7-2 and J is TRBJ2-3; 9 bases agree with TRBD2. CDR3 length: 16 amino acids. V lost 3 bases to trimming and J lost 5 bases; unmatched junction nucleotides: 9. CDR1 and CDR2 (germline): SGHTA, FQGNSA.

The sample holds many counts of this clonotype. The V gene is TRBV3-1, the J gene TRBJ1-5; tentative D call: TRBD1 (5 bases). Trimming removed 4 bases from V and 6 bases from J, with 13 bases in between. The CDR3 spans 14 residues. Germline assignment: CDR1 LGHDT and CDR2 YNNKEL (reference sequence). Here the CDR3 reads CASSPGRGGQPQHF. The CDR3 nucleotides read TGTGCCAGCAGCCCCGGGAGGGGTGGTCAGCCCCAGCATTTT.

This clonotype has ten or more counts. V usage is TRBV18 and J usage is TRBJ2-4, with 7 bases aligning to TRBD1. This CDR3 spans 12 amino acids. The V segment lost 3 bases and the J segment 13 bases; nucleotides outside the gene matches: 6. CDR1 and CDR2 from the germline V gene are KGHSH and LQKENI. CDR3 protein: CASSPDRALQYF. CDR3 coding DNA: TGTGCCAGCTCACCCGACAGGGCCTTACAGTACTTC.

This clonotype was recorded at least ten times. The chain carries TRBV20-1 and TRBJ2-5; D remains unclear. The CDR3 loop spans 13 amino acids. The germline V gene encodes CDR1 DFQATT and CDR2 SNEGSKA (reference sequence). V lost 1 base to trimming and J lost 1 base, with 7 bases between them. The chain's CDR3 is CSARGQVQETQYF. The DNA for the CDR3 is TGCAGTGCTAGAGGGCAAGTCCAAGAGACCCAGTACTTC.

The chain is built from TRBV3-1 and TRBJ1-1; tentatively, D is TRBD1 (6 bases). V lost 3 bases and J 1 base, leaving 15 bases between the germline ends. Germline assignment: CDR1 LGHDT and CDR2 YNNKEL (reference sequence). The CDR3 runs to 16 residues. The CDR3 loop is CASSQRTATTNTEAFF. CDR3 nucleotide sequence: TGTGCCAGCAGCCAGAGGACAGCCACAACGAACACTGAAGCTTTCTTT.

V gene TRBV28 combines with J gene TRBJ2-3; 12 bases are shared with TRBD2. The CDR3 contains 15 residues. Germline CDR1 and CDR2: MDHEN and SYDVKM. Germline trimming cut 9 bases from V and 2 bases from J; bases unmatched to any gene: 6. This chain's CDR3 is CASKLAGGNTDTQYF. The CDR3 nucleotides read TGTGCCAGTAAACTAGCGGGAGGAAACACAGATACGCAGTATTTT.

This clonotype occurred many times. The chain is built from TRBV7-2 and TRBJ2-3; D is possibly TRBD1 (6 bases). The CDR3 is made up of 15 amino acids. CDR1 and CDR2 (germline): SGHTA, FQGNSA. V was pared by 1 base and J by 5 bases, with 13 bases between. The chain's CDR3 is CASSLVGRGGDTQYF. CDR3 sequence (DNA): TGTGCCAGCAGCTTAGTGGGCCGAGGGGGAGATACGCAGTATTTT.

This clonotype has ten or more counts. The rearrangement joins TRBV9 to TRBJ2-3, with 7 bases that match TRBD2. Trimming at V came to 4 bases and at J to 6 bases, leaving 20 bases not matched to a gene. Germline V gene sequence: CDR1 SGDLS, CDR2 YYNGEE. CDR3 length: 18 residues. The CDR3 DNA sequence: TGTGCCAGCAGCCCTAATTTAATCCTTGGGCGGGGGTCCGATACGCAGTATTTT. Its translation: CASSPNLILGRGSDTQYF.

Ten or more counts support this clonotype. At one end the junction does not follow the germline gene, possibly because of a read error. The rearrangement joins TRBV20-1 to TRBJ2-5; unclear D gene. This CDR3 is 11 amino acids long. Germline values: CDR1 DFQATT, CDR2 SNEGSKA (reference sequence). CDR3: CSPMWGETQYF. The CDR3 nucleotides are TGTTCCCCTATGTGGGGAGAGACCCAGTACTTC.

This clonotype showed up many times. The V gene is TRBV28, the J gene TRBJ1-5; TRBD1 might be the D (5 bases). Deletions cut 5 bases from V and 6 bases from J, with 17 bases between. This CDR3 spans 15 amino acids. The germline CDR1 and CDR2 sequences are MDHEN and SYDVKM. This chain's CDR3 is CASSVFGARGQPQHF. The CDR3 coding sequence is TGTGCCAGCAGTGTATTTGGGGCTAGGGGTCAGCCCCAGCATTTT.

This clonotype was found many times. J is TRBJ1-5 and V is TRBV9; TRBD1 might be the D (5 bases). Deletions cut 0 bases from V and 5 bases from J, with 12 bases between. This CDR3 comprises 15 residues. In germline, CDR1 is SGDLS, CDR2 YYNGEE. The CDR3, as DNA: TGTGCCAGCAGCGTAGGTGGCAGGGTAGATCAGCCCCAGCATTTT. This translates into CASSVGGRVDQPQHF.

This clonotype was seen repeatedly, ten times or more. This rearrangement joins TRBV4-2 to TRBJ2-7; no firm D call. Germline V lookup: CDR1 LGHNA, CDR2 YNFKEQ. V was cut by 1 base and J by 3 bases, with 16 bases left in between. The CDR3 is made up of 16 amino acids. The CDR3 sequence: CASSQGPGVGYYEQYF. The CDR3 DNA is TGTGCCAGCAGCCAAGGGCCGGGTGTAGGGTACTACGAGCAGTACTTC.

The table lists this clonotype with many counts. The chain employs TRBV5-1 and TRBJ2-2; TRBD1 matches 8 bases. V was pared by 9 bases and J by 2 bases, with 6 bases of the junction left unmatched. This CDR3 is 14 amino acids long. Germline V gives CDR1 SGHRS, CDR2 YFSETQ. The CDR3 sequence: CATRTGTNTGELFF. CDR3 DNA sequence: TGCGCCACGCGGACAGGGACAAACACCGGGGAGCTGTTTTTT.

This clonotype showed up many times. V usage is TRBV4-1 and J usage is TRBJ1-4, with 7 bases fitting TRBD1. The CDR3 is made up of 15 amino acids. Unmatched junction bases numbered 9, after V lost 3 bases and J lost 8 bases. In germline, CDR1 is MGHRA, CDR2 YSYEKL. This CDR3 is CASSHQQGLEEKLFF. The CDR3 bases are TGCGCCAGCAGCCACCAACAGGGGTTGGAAGAAAAACTGTTTTTT.

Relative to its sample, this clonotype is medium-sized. The CDR3 DNA reads as TGTGCCAGCAGTGGGACATCCAGTTCCTACGAGCAGTACTTC. As protein: CASSGTSSSYEQYF. V is TRBV12-3 or TRBV12-4 and J is TRBJ2-7; D is possibly TRBD1 (6 bases). Trimming left V 5 bases short and J 1 base short, with 12 bases between. This CDR3 is built from 14 residues.